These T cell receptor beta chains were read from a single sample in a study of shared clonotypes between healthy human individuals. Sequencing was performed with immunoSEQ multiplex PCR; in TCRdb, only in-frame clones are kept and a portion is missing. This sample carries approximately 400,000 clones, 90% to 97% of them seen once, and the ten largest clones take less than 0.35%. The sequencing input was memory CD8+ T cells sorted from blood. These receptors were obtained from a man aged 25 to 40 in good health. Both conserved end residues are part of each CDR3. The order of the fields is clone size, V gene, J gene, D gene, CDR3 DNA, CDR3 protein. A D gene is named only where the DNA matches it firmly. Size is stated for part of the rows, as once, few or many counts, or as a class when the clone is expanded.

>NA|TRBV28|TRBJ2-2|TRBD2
TGTGCCAGCAGCCTAGCGGGAAGTCGCACCGGGGAGCTGTTTTTT
CASSLAGSRTGELFF
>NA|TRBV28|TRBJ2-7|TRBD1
TGTGCCAGCAGCCGCGGACAGGGGGTCGACGAGCAGTACTTC
CASSRGQGVDEQYF
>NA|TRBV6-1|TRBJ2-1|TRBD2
TGTGCCAGCAGTGGACTAGCGGGAGTACGGGATGAGCAGTTCTTC
CASSGLAGVRDEQFF
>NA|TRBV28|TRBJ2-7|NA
TGTGCCAGCAGTCCAGGGCGTTGGTACGAGCAGTACTTC
CASSPGRWYEQYF
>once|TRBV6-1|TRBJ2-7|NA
TGTGCCAGCAGTGGCTCCCTAGCGAGGGGCTCCTACGAGCAGTACTTC
CASSGSLARGSYEQYF
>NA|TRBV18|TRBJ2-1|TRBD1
TGTGCCAGCTCACAAACCGGGACAGGGAATGAGCAGTTCTTC
CASSQTGTGNEQFF
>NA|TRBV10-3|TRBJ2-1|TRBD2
TGTGCCACCGCTAGCGGGAGGGACAATGAGCAGTTCTTC
CATASGRDNEQFF
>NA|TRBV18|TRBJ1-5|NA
TGTGCCAGCTCAAGTCAGAGCAATCAGCCCCAGCATTTT
CASSSQSNQPQHF
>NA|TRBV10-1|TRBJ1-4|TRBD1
TGCGCCGGAACTTCCGGGACAGCTAATGAAAAACTGTTTTTT
CAGTSGTANEKLFF
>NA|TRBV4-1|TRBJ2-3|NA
TGCGCCAGCAGCCAAGGGCGGGACGGCACAGATACGCAGTATTTT
CASSQGRDGTDTQYF
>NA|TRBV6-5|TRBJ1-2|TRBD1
TGTGCCAGCAGTTTTACCCGGACAGGGGGCGACTATGGCTACACCTTC
CASSFTRTGGDYGYTF
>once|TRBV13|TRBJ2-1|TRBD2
TGTGCCAGCAGCTCACTAGCGGGAGCGTCCTTAGGGAATGAGCAGTTCTTC
CASSSLAGASLGNEQFF
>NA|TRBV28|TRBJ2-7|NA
TGTGCCAGCAGTTTAGGGGTATACTACGAGCAGTACTTC
CASSLGVYYEQYF